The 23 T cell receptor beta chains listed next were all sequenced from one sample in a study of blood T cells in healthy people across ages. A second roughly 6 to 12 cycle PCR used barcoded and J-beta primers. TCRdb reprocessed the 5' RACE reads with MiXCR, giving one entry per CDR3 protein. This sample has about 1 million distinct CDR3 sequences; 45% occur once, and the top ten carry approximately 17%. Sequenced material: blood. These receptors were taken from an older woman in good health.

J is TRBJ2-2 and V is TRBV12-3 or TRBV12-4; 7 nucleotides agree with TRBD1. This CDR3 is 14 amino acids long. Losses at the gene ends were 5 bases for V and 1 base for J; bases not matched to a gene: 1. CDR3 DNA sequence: TGTGCCAGCAGTGGGACAGAGAACACCGGGGAGCTGTTTTTT. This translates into CASSGTENTGELFF.

Here the CDR3 reads CASEGGHFNTDTQYF. Here the CDR3 DNA reads TGTGCCAGCGAGGGCGGCCACTTTAACACAGATACGCAGTATTTT. The gene calls are TRBV2 and TRBJ2-3, with TRBD2 as a possible D gene (5 bases). Germline lookup yields CDR1 SNHLY and CDR2 FYNNEI. CDR3 length: 15 amino acids. V lost 8 bases and J lost 2, with 17 bases in between.

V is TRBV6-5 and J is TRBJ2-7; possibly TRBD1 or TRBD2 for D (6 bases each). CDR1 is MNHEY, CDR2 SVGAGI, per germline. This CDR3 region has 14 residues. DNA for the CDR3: TGTGCAACCACGAAGGGGGGCGGCACCTACGAGCAGTACTTC. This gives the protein CATTKGGGTYEQYF.

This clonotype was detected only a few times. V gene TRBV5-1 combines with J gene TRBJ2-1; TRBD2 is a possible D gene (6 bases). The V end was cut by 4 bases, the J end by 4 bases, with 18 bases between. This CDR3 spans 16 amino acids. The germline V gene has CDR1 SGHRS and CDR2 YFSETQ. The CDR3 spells CASSPPAGTFYNEQFF. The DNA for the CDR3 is TGCGCCAGCAGCCCGCCTGCAGGGACTTTTTACAATGAGCAGTTCTTC.

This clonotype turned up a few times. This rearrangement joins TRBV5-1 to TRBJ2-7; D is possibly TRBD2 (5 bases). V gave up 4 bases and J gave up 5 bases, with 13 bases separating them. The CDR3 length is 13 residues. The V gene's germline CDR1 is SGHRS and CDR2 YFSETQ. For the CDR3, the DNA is TGCGCCAGCAGCCCCTCGGGGTTGAACGAGCAGTACTTC. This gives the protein CASSPSGLNEQYF.

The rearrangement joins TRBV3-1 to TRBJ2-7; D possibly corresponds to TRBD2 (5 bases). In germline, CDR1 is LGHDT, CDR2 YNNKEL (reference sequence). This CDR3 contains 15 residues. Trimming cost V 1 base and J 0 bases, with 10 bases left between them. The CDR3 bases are TGTGCCAGCAGCCAAGGAAATGCGGGCTCCTACGAGCAGTACTTC. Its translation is CASSQGNAGSYEQYF.

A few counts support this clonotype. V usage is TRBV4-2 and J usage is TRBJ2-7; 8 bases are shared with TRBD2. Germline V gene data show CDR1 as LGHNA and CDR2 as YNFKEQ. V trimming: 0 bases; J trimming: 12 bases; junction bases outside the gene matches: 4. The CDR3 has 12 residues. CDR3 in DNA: TGTGCCAGCAGCCAAGATCGGGGGGGCACGTACTTC. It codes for CASSQDRGGTYF.

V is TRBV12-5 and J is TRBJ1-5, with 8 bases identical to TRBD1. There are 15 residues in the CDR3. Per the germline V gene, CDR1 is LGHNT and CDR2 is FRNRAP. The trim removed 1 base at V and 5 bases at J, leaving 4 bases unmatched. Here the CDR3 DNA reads TGTGCTAGTGGTTTGGGACAGGGGACTGATCAGCCCCAGCATTTT. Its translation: CASGLGQGTDQPQHF.

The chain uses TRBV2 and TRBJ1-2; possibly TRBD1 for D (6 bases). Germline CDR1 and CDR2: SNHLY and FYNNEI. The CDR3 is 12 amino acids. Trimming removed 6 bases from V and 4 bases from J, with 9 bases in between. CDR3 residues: CASSDRSYGYTF. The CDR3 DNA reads TGTGCCAGCAGCGACAGGAGCTATGGCTACACCTTC.

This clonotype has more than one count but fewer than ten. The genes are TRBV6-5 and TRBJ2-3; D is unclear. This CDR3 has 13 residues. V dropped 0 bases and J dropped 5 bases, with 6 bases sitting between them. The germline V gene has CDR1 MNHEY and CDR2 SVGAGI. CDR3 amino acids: CASSYSSEDTQYF. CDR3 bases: TGTGCCAGCAGTTACTCGTCAGAAGATACGCAGTATTTT.

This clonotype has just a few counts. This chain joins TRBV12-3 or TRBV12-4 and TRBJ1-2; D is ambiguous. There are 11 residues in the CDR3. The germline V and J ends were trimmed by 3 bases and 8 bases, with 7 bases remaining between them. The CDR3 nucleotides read TGTGCCAGCAGTTTCGGCGGCGGCTACACCTTC. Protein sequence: CASSFGGGYTF.

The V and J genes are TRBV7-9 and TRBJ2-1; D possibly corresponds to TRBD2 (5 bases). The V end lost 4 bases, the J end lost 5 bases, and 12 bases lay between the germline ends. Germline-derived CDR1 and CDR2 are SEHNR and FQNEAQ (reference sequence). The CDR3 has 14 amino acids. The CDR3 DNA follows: TGTGCCAGCAGCTCGGGATCCAAAAACAATGAGCAGTTCTTC. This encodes CASSSGSKNNEQFF.

The CDR3: CATRLGAGPSYEQYF. The CDR3 DNA reads as TGTGCCACTCGACTTGGCGCGGGCCCTTCCTACGAGCAGTACTTC. The chain has TRBV10-3 and TRBJ2-7, with TRBD2 as a possible D gene (5 bases). V lost 10 bases and J 1 base, leaving 20 bases between the germline ends. CDR3 length: 15 amino acids. Germline V gene data show CDR1 as ENHRY and CDR2 as SYGVKD.

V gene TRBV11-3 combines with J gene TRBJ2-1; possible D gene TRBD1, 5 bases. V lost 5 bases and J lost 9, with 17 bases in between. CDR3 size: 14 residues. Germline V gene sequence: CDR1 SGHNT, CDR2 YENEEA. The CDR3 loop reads CASSPHSQGAEQFF. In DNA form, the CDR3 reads TGTGCCAGCAGCCCCCATTCCCAGGGTGCTGAGCAGTTCTTC. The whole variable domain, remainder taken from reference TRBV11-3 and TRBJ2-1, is EAGVVQSPRYKIIEKKQPVAFWCNPISGHNTLYWYLQNLGQGPELLIRYENEEAVDDSQLPKDRFSAERLKGVDSTLKIQPAELGDSAVYLCASSPHSQGAEQFFGPGTRLTVL.

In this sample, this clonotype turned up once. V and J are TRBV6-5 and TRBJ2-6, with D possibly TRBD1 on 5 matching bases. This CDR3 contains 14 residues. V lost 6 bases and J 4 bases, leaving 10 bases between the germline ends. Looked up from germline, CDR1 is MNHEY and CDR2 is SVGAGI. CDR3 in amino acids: CASRQALGANVLTF. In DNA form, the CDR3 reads TGTGCCAGCAGACAGGCCTTGGGGGCCAACGTCCTGACTTTC.

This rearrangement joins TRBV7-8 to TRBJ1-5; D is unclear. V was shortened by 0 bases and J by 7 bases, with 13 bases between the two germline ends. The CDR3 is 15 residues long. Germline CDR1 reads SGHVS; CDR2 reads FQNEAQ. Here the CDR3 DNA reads TGTGCCAGCAGCTTAGCTAGGACCGTGGGGCAGCCCCAGCATTTT. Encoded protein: CASSLARTVGQPQHF.

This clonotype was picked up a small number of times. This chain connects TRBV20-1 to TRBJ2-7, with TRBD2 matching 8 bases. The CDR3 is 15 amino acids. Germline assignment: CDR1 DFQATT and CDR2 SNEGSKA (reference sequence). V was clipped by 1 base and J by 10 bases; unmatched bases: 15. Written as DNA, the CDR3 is TGCAGTGCTAGAGGGGGACTAGTTTGGCAAGAGGCCCAGTACTTC. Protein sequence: CSARGGLVWQEAQYF.

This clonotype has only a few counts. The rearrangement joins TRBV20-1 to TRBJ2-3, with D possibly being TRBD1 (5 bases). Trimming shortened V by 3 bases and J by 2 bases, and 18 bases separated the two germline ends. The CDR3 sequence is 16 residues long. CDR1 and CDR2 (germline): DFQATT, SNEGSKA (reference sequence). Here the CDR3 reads CSASRFRQTYTDTQYF. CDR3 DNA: TGCAGTGCTAGCCGTTTCCGACAGACCTACACAGATACGCAGTATTTT.

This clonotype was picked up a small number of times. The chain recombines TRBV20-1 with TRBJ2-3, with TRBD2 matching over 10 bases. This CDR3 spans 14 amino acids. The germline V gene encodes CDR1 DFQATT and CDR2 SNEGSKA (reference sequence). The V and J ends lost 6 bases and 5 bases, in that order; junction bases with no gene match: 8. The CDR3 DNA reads TGCAGTGCGGTAGCGGGAGGTCGCGGAGATACGCAGTATTTT. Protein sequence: CSAVAGGRGDTQYF.

The CDR3 reads CASSYEPGDQAFF. DNA of the CDR3: TGTGCCAGCAGTTACGAGCCCGGGGACCAGGCTTTCTTT. The chain employs TRBV6-6 and TRBJ1-1; weak D call: TRBD1 (5 bases). The CDR3 spans 13 residues. From germline, CDR1 is MNHNY and CDR2 SVGAGI (reference sequence). V was clipped by 2 bases and J by 11 bases, with 15 bases between them.

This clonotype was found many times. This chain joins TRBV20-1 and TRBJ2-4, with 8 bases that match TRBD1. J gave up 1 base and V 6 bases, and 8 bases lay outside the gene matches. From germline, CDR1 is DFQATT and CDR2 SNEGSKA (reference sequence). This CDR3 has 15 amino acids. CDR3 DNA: TGCAGTGCCACCCAGGGGGCTGCGGCCAAAAACATTCAGTACTTC. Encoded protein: CSATQGAAAKNIQYF.

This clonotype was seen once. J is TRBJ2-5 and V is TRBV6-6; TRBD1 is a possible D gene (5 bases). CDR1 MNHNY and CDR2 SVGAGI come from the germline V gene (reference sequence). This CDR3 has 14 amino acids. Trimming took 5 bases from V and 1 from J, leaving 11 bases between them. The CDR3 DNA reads TGTGCCAGCAGTGACACCGACAGCCAAGAGACCCAGTACTTC. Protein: CASSDTDSQETQYF.

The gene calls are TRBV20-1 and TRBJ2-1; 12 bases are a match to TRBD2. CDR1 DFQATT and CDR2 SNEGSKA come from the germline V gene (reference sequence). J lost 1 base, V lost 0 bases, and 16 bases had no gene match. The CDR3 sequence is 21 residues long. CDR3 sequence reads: CSARDGLAGGPRKGSYNEQFF. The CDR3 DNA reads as TGCAGTGCTAGAGACGGGCTAGCGGGAGGGCCTCGGAAAGGGTCCTACAATGAGCAGTTCTTC.